These 29 T cell receptor beta chains were all obtained from the same sample, sequenced in a study of OX40 agonist ivuxolimab in advanced cancers. Produced via immunoSEQ multiplex PCR; TCRdb's table is partial and in-frame only. The sample holds some 74,000 clones; roughly 88% are singletons and the top ten take less than 4.5%. This specimen consisted of CD4+ or CD8+ T cells sorted from blood, obtained in a trial of the OX40 agonist ivuxolimab. The receptors shown here come from an adult with an advanced solid tumor such as melanoma, head and neck, liver or kidney cancer.

This chain uses TRBV28 with TRBJ2-5; D gene uncertain. Trimming stripped 5 bases from V and 5 bases from J, with 15 bases between. Germline CDR1 reads MDHEN; CDR2 reads SYDVKM. The CDR3 sequence is 14 residues long. This chain's CDR3 is CASSLSGPRETQYF. CDR3 nucleotide sequence: TGTGCCAGCAGTCTCTCTGGACCCCGGGAGACCCAGTACTTC.

The V and J genes are TRBV30 and TRBJ2-7; TRBD2 aligns across 9 bases. This CDR3 has 17 residues. Germline V CDR1 and CDR2: GTSNPN, SVGIG (reference sequence). With 5 bases clipped from V and 3 bases from J, the junction kept 17 bases outside the gene matches. CDR3 DNA: TGTGCCTGGGGCCCGTTAGCAGCGGGAGGTATTATCTACGAGCAGTACTTC. Its translation is CAWGPLAAGGIIYEQYF.

The V gene is TRBV28, the J gene TRBJ1-5; a possible D gene is TRBD1 (5 bases). The CDR3 is 14 amino acids. V was pared by 1 base and J by 7 bases, with 11 bases between. The germline CDR1 and CDR2 sequences are MDHEN and SYDVKM. The CDR3 coding sequence is TGTGCCAGCAGTTTATTAAGGGGATACCAGCCCCAGCATTTT. Amino acids: CASSLLRGYQPQHF.

The rearrangement joins TRBV28 to TRBJ2-1; perhaps TRBD2 as D (7 bases). Germline V CDR1 and CDR2: MDHEN, SYDVKM. The V and J ends lost 6 bases and 2 bases respectively, with 17 bases between them. The CDR3 is made up of 16 amino acids. CDR3 bases: TGTGCCAGCAGCCCCCTAGGGGGGGCAGCCTACAATGAGCAGTTCTTC. Its translation: CASSPLGGAAYNEQFF.

This chain joins TRBV9 and TRBJ2-5; 16 bases are shared with TRBD2. Germline V gives CDR1 SGDLS, CDR2 YYNGEE. CDR3 length: 15 amino acids. The V and J ends lost 0 bases and 11 bases, in that order; junction bases with no gene match: 4. Here the CDR3 reads CASSVDGTSGREQYF. In DNA, the CDR3 is TGTGCCAGCAGCGTAGACGGGACTAGCGGGAGGGAGCAGTACTTC. The whole variable domain, remainder taken from reference TRBV9 and TRBJ2-5, is DSGVTQTPKHLITATGQRVTLRCSPRSGDLSVYWYQQSLDQGLQFLIQYYNGEERAKGNILERFSAQQFPDLHSELNLSSLELGDSALYFCASSVDGTSGREQYFGPGTRLLVL.

This clone was detected only a few times. The chain joins TRBV7-2 to TRBJ2-5; 7 nucleotides match TRBD2. Germline values: CDR1 SGHTA, CDR2 FQGNSA. Losses at the gene ends were 3 bases for V and 2 bases for J; bases not matched to a gene: 3. The CDR3 is made up of 14 amino acids. In nucleotides, the CDR3 is TGTGCCAGCAGCTTGAGCGGGGCGCAAGAGACCCAGTACTTC. It encodes CASSLSGAQETQYF.

The V gene is TRBV4-2, the J gene TRBJ2-4; possibly TRBD1 for D (5 bases). There are 14 residues in the CDR3. The V end was cut by 0 bases, the J end by 6 bases, with 9 bases between. Germline CDR1 and CDR2: LGHNA and YNFKEQ. CDR3 bases: TGTGCCAGCAGCCAAGAAATAGGGGTAAACATTCAGTACTTC. Translation: CASSQEIGVNIQYF.

With respect to this clone: Other nucleotide sequences from this sample produce the same CDR3. The gene calls are TRBV10-3 and TRBJ1-4, with 8 positions matching TRBD1. The CDR3 is made up of 14 amino acids. V gave up 6 bases and J gave up 4 bases; unmatched junction bases: 4. Germline V gene lookup returns CDR1 ENHRY and CDR2 SYGVKD. In DNA form, the CDR3 reads TGTGCCATCAGGGGGGACAGGAGTAATGAAAAACTGTTTTTT. Translation: CAIRGDRSNEKLFF.

This clone was seen once. The rearrangement uses TRBV6-1 and TRBJ1-2; D gene unclear. The V gene's germline CDR1 is MNHNS and CDR2 SASEGT. This CDR3 has 14 residues. V gave up 1 base and J gave up 4 bases, with 10 bases separating them. The CDR3 sequence is CASSEGRRGYGYTF. CDR3 DNA: TGTGCCAGCAGTGAAGGAAGACGTGGCTATGGCTACACCTTC.

V and J are TRBV6-1 and TRBJ2-7; D is possibly TRBD1 (5 bases). CDR3 size: 13 residues. The germline CDR1 and CDR2 sequences are MNHNS and SASEGT. Trimming removed 6 bases from V and 3 bases from J, with 12 bases in between. CDR3 coding DNA: TGTGCCAGCAGCGCGACAGAAAACTACGAGCAGTACTTC. It specifies CASSATENYEQYF.

The rearrangement joins TRBV2 to TRBJ2-3, with 7 bases that match TRBD1. The CDR3 is made up of 16 amino acids. The germline V gene encodes CDR1 SNHLY and CDR2 FYNNEI. V lost 2 bases and J lost 4; bases outside the gene matches: 9. This CDR3 reads CASSEWVQQGSDTQYF. The CDR3 bases are TGTGCCAGCAGTGAATGGGTCCAACAGGGGTCAGATACGCAGTATTTT.

The table lists this clone with a count of one. The chain combines TRBV28 with TRBJ2-2; 10 nucleotides line up with TRBD2. The CDR3 contains 15 residues. Germline CDR1 and CDR2: MDHEN and SYDVKM. The junction had 10 bases not matched to a gene; V was cut back by 8 bases and J by 7 bases. The CDR3 sequence is CASRQREGLGGELFF. CDR3 bases: TGTGCCAGCCGACAGCGGGAGGGCCTGGGCGGGGAGCTGTTTTTT. Complete variable domain (other parts from reference TRBV28 and TRBJ2-2): DVKVTQSSRYLVKRTGEKVFLECVQDMDHENMFWYRQDPGLGLRLIYFSYDVKMKEKGDIPEGYSVSREKKERFSLILESASTNQTSMYLCASRQREGLGGELFFGEGSRLTVL.

The chain employs TRBV7-2 and TRBJ2-1, with D perhaps matching TRBD1 (6 bases). Germline values: CDR1 SGHTA, CDR2 FQGNSA. V lost 1 base and J 12 bases, leaving 13 bases between the germline ends. The CDR3 contains 13 residues. The CDR3 is CASSLVSQGMQFF. Written as DNA, the CDR3 is TGTGCCAGCAGCTTAGTGTCACAGGGCATGCAGTTCTTC.

The chain links TRBV27 to TRBJ2-2; D gene unclear. The CDR3 contains 13 residues. Trimming left V 2 bases short and J 7 bases short, with 8 bases between. Germline V gene sequence: CDR1 MNHEY, CDR2 SMNVEV (reference sequence). The CDR3 region is CASSLRRNGELFF. CDR3 sequence (DNA): TGTGCCAGCAGTTTACGTAGAAACGGGGAGCTGTTTTTT.

A few counts support this clone. The rearrangement joins TRBV19 to TRBJ2-7; D unresolved. CDR3 length equals 16 residues. In germline, CDR1 is LNHDA, CDR2 SQIVND (reference sequence). V gave up 5 bases and J gave up 7 bases, with 24 bases separating them. The CDR3 is CASSFDDTTRRQEQYF. DNA for the CDR3: TGTGCCAGTAGTTTCGACGACACAACGAGACGTCAAGAGCAGTACTTC.

V gene TRBV5-4 combines with J gene TRBJ2-3; TRBD2 matches at 8 bases. Germline CDR1 and CDR2: SGHNT and YYREEE (reference sequence). V lost 2 bases, J lost 3 bases, and 5 bases stayed unmatched. The CDR3 is 15 residues long. CDR3 protein: CASSFPAGVTDTQYF. The CDR3 DNA reads as TGTGCCAGCAGCTTTCCAGCGGGAGTTACAGATACGCAGTATTTT.

This clone is a singleton in its sample. The chain combines TRBV28 with TRBJ2-5, with unresolved D. This CDR3 comprises 13 residues. The ends were cut back, 4 bases at V and 4 bases at J, with 10 bases in the middle. Germline V lookup: CDR1 MDHEN, CDR2 SYDVKM. The CDR3 reads CASSSSPRETQYF. The CDR3, as DNA: TGTGCCAGCAGTTCATCACCCCGAGAGACCCAGTACTTC.

The count of this clone is one. The chain is built from TRBV14 and TRBJ2-7, with 9 nucleotides matching TRBD2. The junction had 9 bases not matched to a gene; V was cut back by 3 bases and J by 3 bases. Germline V gene sequence: CDR1 SGHDN, CDR2 FVKESK. The CDR3 consists of 16 residues. The CDR3 here is CASSQTGGSGSYEQYF. CDR3 nucleotides: TGTGCCAGCAGCCAGACCGGGGGTAGCGGGAGCTACGAGCAGTACTTC.

The chain recombines TRBV27 with TRBJ2-7, with unresolved D. The CDR3 has 14 amino acids. CDR1 MNHEY and CDR2 SMNVEV come from the germline V gene (reference sequence). Trimming took 4 bases from V and 0 from J, leaving 10 bases between them. CDR3 residues: CASSYSLGSYEQYF. In DNA, the CDR3 is TGTGCCAGCAGTTATTCCCTTGGCTCCTACGAGCAGTACTTC.

CDR3: CASRETSGRVETQYF. The CDR3 nucleotides read TGTGCCAGTCGAGAGACTAGCGGGAGGGTTGAGACCCAGTACTTC. The chain recombines TRBV2 with TRBJ2-5; 14 nucleotides agree with TRBD2. This CDR3 is 15 amino acids long. Germline CDR1 is SNHLY and CDR2 is FYNNEI. V was clipped by 9 bases and J by 5 bases; unmatched bases: 8.

CDR3 bases: TGTGCCATCAGTGTTGAAGGCCGGGAGGCGGGGGCCAACGTCCTGACTTTC. It yields the protein CAISVEGREAGANVLTF. The chain is built from TRBV10-3 and TRBJ2-6; TRBD2 matches 7 bases. The V gene's germline CDR1 is ENHRY and CDR2 SYGVKD. Trimming cost V 4 bases and J 4 bases; bases outside gene matches: 10. The CDR3 extends over 17 amino acids.

This chain connects TRBV7-6 to TRBJ2-6; 9 bases are shared with TRBD2. The CDR3 length is 18 residues. V was clipped by 5 bases and J by 0 bases; unmatched bases: 8. CDR1 SGHVS and CDR2 FNYEAQ come from the germline V gene. CDR3 region: CASSPRTSASSGANVLTF. The CDR3 coding sequence is TGTGCCAGCAGCCCTCGGACTAGCGCGAGCTCTGGGGCCAACGTCCTGACTTTC.

The CDR3 spells CASTGGNEQFF. The CDR3 DNA follows: TGTGCCAGCACGGGGGGGAATGAGCAGTTCTTC. The rearrangement joins TRBV6-1 to TRBJ2-1; 8 positions agree with TRBD2. This CDR3 comprises 11 residues. Trimming at V came to 7 bases and at J to 7 bases, leaving 0 bases not matched to a gene. The germline gives CDR1 MNHNS, CDR2 SASEGT.

The gene calls are TRBV7-2 and TRBJ1-1; a weak D match, TRBD1 (5 bases). The germline V gene has CDR1 SGHTA and CDR2 FQGNSA. The CDR3 runs to 14 residues. The V and J ends lost 2 bases and 1 base respectively, with 8 bases between them. The CDR3 nucleotides read TGTGCCAGCAGCTTAATGGGGGGGAACACTGAAGCTTTCTTT. It specifies CASSLMGGNTEAFF.

The rearrangement uses TRBV11-3 and TRBJ2-5; D remains unclear. The CDR3 length is 15 residues. Trimming shortened V by 1 base and J by 2 bases, and 11 bases separated the two germline ends. In germline, CDR1 is SGHNT, CDR2 YENEEA. The CDR3 protein is CASSLVLVGQETQYF. For the CDR3, the DNA is TGTGCCAGCAGCTTAGTATTAGTGGGTCAAGAGACCCAGTACTTC.

The genes are TRBV11-2 and TRBJ1-6; 8 nucleotides align to TRBD1. This CDR3 comprises 15 residues. V trimming: 5 bases; J trimming: 6 bases; junction bases outside the gene matches: 6. The V gene's germline CDR1 is SGHAT and CDR2 FQNNGV. CDR3 residues: CASSARQGLNSPLHF. In nucleotides, the CDR3 is TGTGCCAGCAGCGCCCGACAGGGGCTTAATTCACCCCTCCACTTT.

The J gene is TRBJ2-7, the V gene TRBV19, with TRBD2 as a possible D gene (6 bases). From germline, CDR1 is LNHDA and CDR2 SQIVND (reference sequence). V lost 0 bases and J lost 2, with 14 bases in between. The CDR3 loop spans 16 amino acids. The CDR3 protein is CASSIDLTSRTYEQYF. In nucleotides, the CDR3 is TGTGCCAGTAGTATAGATCTTACTAGCAGGACCTACGAGCAGTACTTC.

The genes are TRBV28 and TRBJ2-1, with 11 bases that match TRBD2. The CDR3 extends over 16 amino acids. The V gene end was trimmed by 5 bases and the J gene end by 10 bases; junction bases not matched to a gene: 13. Germline lookup yields CDR1 MDHEN and CDR2 SYDVKM. Written as DNA, the CDR3 is TGTGCCAGCAGTACCGGGACTAGCGGACCTTACCGCGAGCAGTTCTTC. This sequence encodes CASSTGTSGPYREQFF. The whole variable domain, remainder taken from reference TRBV28 and TRBJ2-1, is DVKVTQSSRYLVKRTGEKVFLECVQDMDHENMFWYRQDPGLGLRLIYFSYDVKMKEKGDIPEGYSVSREKKERFSLILESASTNQTSMYLCASSTGTSGPYREQFFGPGTRLTVL.

This clone occurred once. The chain employs TRBV18 and TRBJ2-1; D is perhaps TRBD1 (5 bases). Looked up from germline, CDR1 is KGHSH and CDR2 is LQKENI. Trimming pared 5 bases from V and 6 bases from J, leaving 11 bases between. CDR3 length: 13 residues. The CDR3 sequence: CASSLGHINEQFF. The CDR3 coding sequence is TGTGCCAGCTCATTGGGGCATATCAATGAGCAGTTCTTC.